The clone carrying this T cell receptor beta chain showed up just a few times. As yet, its antigen is unknown. This record belongs to a study of T-cell memory formation after mild COVID-19. Study-wide points: Clones shrinking between day 15 and 85 showed a balanced CD4/CD8 split, and those that grew later tilted toward CD4+.

Trimming pared 5 bases from V and 11 bases from J, leaving 10 bases between. This CDR3 is built from 12 residues. TCRdb reprocessed the 5' RACE reads via MiXCR and lists one record per CDR3 protein. This sample has some 450,000 distinct CDR3 sequences, with about 19% found just once. This chain links TRBV12-3 or TRBV12-4 with TRBJ1-6, with D possibly TRBD1 on 6 matching bases. The receptor was derived from an adult woman who had mild COVID-19 (a few samples of this study predate the infection). Cell type and time point are not known. The specimen was PBMCs or a T cell subset sorted from them (not recorded which). The chain's CDR3 is CASSGQSAPLHF. CDR3 bases: TGTGCCAGCAGTGGACAGTCAGCACCCCTCCACTTT.